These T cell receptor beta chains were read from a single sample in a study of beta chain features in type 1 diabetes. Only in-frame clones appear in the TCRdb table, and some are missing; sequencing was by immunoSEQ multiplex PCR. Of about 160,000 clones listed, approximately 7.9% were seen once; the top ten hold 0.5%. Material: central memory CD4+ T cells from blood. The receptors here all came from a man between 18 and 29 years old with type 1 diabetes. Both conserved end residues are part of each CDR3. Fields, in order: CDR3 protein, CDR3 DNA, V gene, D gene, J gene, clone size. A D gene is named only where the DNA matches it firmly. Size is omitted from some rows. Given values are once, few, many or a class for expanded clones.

CDR3: CASSLQSANTEAFF
DNA: TGCGCCAGCAGCTTGCAGAGCGCGAACACTGAAGCTTTCTTT
V: TRBV5-1
D: NA
J: TRBJ1-1
size: few

CDR3: CASSLAGPHTEAFF
DNA: TGTGCCAGCAGCTTAGCGGGCCCCCACACTGAAGCTTTCTTT
V: TRBV7-2
D: NA
J: TRBJ1-1
size: few

CDR3: CASSQGGDVCYEQYF
DNA: TGCGCCAGCAGCCAAGGCGGGGACGTATGCTACGAGCAGTACTTC
V: TRBV4-3
D: NA
J: TRBJ2-7
size: few

CDR3: CAISYREETQYF
DNA: TGTGCCATCAGTTACAGGGAAGAGACCCAGTACTTC
V: TRBV10-3
D: NA
J: TRBJ2-5
size: NA

CDR3: CASSYSGRAVIETQYF
DNA: TGTGCCAGCAGTTATAGCGGGAGGGCGGTCATTGAGACCCAGTACTTC
V: TRBV25-1
D: TRBD2
J: TRBJ2-5
size: NA

CDR3: CASSLATSGYPYEQYF
DNA: TGCGCCAGCAGCTTGGCCACAAGCGGCTACCCCTACGAGCAGTACTTC
V: TRBV5-1
D: NA
J: TRBJ2-7
size: few

CDR3: CASRYTGTRGNNEQFF
DNA: TGTGCCAGCAGATATACCGGGACTAGAGGAAACAATGAGCAGTTCTTC
V: TRBV6-6
D: TRBD2
J: TRBJ2-1
size: NA

CDR3: CASTTGGPQPQHF
DNA: TGTGCCAGTACCACAGGGGGCCCTCAGCCCCAGCATTTT
V: TRBV19
D: TRBD1
J: TRBJ1-5
size: NA

CDR3: CASSLAHGLRSNEQYF
DNA: TGTGCCAGCAGCTTAGCCCATGGACTCCGCAGTAACGAGCAGTACTTC
V: TRBV11-2
D: NA
J: TRBJ2-7
size: NA

CDR3: CASSTREGYTF
DNA: TGTGCCAGCAGTACCCGGGAAGGCTACACCTTC
V: TRBV6-6
D: NA
J: TRBJ1-2
size: few

CDR3: CSVGGGGGYTF
DNA: TGCAGCGTTGGTGGGGGGGGAGGCTACACCTTC
V: TRBV29-1
D: NA
J: TRBJ1-2
size: NA

CDR3: CASSIERANEQFF
DNA: TGTGCCAGCAGCATCGAGCGGGCCAATGAGCAGTTCTTC
V: TRBV7-2
D: NA
J: TRBJ2-1
size: few

CDR3: CAWSGVFSTDTQYF
DNA: TGTGCCTGGAGTGGAGTTTTTAGCACAGATACGCAGTATTTT
V: TRBV30
D: NA
J: TRBJ2-3
size: few

CDR3: CASSLGMSGETQYF
DNA: TGTGCCAGCAGTCTCGGGATGAGCGGGGAGACCCAGTACTTC
V: TRBV2
D: NA
J: TRBJ2-5
size: few

CDR3: CASSSRRGETQYF
DNA: TGTGCCAGCAGCTCCCGGCGGGGAGAGACCCAGTACTTC
V: TRBV7-2
D: NA
J: TRBJ2-5
size: many

CDR3: CASSLVQGTPYEQYF
DNA: TGTGCCAGCAGCTTAGTACAGGGGACCCCATACGAGCAGTACTTC
V: TRBV7-2
D: TRBD1
J: TRBJ2-7
size: NA

CDR3: CAWSSGSLSYEQYF
DNA: TGTGCCTGGAGTTCCGGGTCACTCTCCTACGAGCAGTACTTC
V: TRBV30
D: NA
J: TRBJ2-7
size: NA

CDR3: CSGQGQGNTGELFF
DNA: TGCAGCGGCCAGGGACAGGGCAACACCGGGGAGCTGTTTTTT
V: TRBV29-1
D: TRBD1
J: TRBJ2-2
size: many

CDR3: CASSHRSVVETQYF
DNA: TGTGCCAGCAGCCACAGATCCGTCGTAGAGACCCAGTACTTC
V: TRBV27
D: NA
J: TRBJ2-5
size: NA

CDR3: CASSAEAGANVLTF
DNA: TGTGCCAGCAGCGCCGAGGCTGGGGCCAACGTCCTGACTTTC
V: TRBV6-4
D: NA
J: TRBJ2-6
size: NA

CDR3: CASSLSVGSTEAFF
DNA: TGCGCCAGCAGCTTATCAGTGGGGAGCACTGAAGCTTTCTTT
V: TRBV5-1
D: NA
J: TRBJ1-1
size: few

CDR3: CASSLEGGYGYTF
DNA: TGTGCCAGCAGCTTGGAGGGAGGCTATGGCTACACCTTC
V: TRBV5-4
D: NA
J: TRBJ1-2
size: few

CDR3: CASSRHGEGGETQYF
DNA: TGTGCCAGCAGCCGGCACGGGGAGGGAGGAGAGACCCAGTACTTC
V: TRBV4-2
D: TRBD2
J: TRBJ2-5
size: NA

CDR3: CASSSNTGLNQPQHF
DNA: TGTGCCAGCAGCTCAAACACGGGTTTGAATCAGCCCCAGCATTTT
V: TRBV5-4
D: NA
J: TRBJ1-5
size: few